This entry describes one T cell receptor (beta chain). Its antigen is unknown. Assay used: immunoSEQ multiplex PCR; TCRdb lists only in-frame clones, some missing. The table includes approximately 84,000 clones, about 80% detected once. Second-dose schedules of about 4 or about 12 weeks were combined. This sample is part of a study of T cell responses to AZD1222 COVID-19 vaccine. General study results and limits: Nearly half of spike-specific TCRs reportedly target unmutated variant regions. Among the donors, most were white British and more were female, and clonal diversity was possibly underestimated.

The CDR3 consists of 12 residues. CDR1 is SNHLY, CDR2 FYNNEI, per germline. Trimming pared 7 bases from V and 3 bases from J, leaving 8 bases between. Sequenced material: peripheral blood, taken 28 days after the second AZD1222 dose. This sequence joins TRBV2 and TRBJ2-3, with a tentative D call TRBD2 (5 bases). The receptor's source is an adult who received the AZD1222 COVID-19 vaccine. The CDR3 is CASNEGTDTQYF. CDR3 nucleotide sequence: TGTGCCAGCAATGAGGGAACAGATACGCAGTATTTT. Complete variable domain (other parts from reference TRBV2 and TRBJ2-3): EPEVTQTPSHQVTQMGQEVILRCVPISNHLYFYWYRQILGQKVEFLVSFYNNEISEKSEIFDDQFSVERPDGSNFTLKIRSTKLEDSAMYFCASNEGTDTQYFGPGTRLTVL.